The clone carrying this T cell receptor beta chain has at least ten counts. Its antigen is unidentified. The record originates from a study of T cells after posttransplantation cyclophosphamide. General observations from the study: Later blood repertoires were often dominated by clones from the donor CD8+ memory compartment. Blood and skin or GI T cell repertoires showed limited TRB overlap. Recipient CMV seropositivity and CMV reactivation strongly tracked TRB clonality.

On the day of bone marrow donation, the related graft donor provided peripheral blood. Sequencing used immunoSEQ multiplex PCR; TCRdb keeps in-frame clones, though not all of them. The specimen has 40,000 to 45,000 clones, none found just once. The material sequenced was PBMCs. The receptor was derived from a middle-aged man in good health, CMV-negative, and a related stem cell transplant donor.

CDR3 region: CASSMWGDYGYTF. The CDR3 coding sequence is TGTGCCAGTAGTATGTGGGGCGACTATGGCTACACCTTC. This chain joins TRBV19 and TRBJ1-2; D possibly corresponds to TRBD1 (5 bases). CDR3 length: 13 residues. Deletions cut 3 bases from V and 3 bases from J, with 8 bases between. Germline assignment: CDR1 LNHDA and CDR2 SQIVND (reference sequence).